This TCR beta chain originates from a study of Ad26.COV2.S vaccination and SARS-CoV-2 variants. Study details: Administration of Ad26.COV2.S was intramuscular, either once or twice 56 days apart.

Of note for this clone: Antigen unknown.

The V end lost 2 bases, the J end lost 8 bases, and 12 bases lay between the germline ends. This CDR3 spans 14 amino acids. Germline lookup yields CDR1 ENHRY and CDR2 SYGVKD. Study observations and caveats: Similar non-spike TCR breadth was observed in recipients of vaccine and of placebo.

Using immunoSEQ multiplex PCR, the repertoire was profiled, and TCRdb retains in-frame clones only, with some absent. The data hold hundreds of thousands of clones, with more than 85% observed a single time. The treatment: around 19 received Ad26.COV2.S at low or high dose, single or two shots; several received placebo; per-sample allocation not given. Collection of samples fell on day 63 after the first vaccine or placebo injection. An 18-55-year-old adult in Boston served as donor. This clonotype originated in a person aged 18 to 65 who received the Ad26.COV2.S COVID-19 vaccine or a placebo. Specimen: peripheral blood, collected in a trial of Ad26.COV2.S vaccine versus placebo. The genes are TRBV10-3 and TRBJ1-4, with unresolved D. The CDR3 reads CAISEILGNEKLFF. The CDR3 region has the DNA TGTGCCATCAGTGAGATCTTGGGTAACGAAAAACTGTTTTTT.